This is a list of T cell receptor beta chains from one sample in a study of memory CD4+ T cells and cytomegalovirus serostatus. The data were produced by immunoSEQ multiplex PCR, yet TCRdb's version contains in-frame clones alone and is incomplete. The table has some 30,000 clones, 65% to 80% seen once; the top ten hold 0.5% to 0.8%. Specimen: memory CD4+ T cells from blood. Receptor source: an adult in good health and CMV-seronegative. Some clones in this sample may be carry-over from other donors' samples. Both conserved end residues are part of each CDR3. D genes are given only for firm matches. Size is stated for part of the rows, as once, few or many counts, or as a class when the clone is expanded.

>TRBV6-4|TRBJ2-2|-|-
TGTGCCAGCAGTGACGGGACTCGCACCGGGGAGCTGTTTTTT
CASSDGTRTGELFF
>TRBV2|TRBJ1-5|TRBD1|-
TGTGCCAGCAATACTCGGACAGGGGGCGACCAGCCCCAGCATTTT
CASNTRTGGDQPQHF
>TRBV30|TRBJ2-2|-|few
TGTGCCTGGGGCAGGGAGAACACCGGGGAGCTGTTTTTT
CAWGRENTGELFF
>TRBV7-7|TRBJ2-3|TRBD2|-
TGTGCTAGCAGCTTAGTTCTAGCGGGGGTCCCCACAGATACGCAGTATTTT
CASSLVLAGVPTDTQYF
>TRBV6-1|TRBJ2-7|TRBD1|few
TGTGCCAGCAGTCGGACAGGGGCAGCCGACGAGCAGTACTTC
CASSRTGAADEQYF
>TRBV4-1|TRBJ1-2|-|few
TGCGCCAGCAGCCAAGATCGGGGGGGCTGGAACTATGGCTACACCTTC
CASSQDRGGWNYGYTF
>TRBV6-1|TRBJ2-1|-|-
TGTGCCAGCACCGCAGAGTGGGGGACTGAGCAGTTCTTC
CASTAEWGTEQFF
>TRBV11-2|TRBJ2-3|TRBD1|-
TGTGCCAGCAGCTTCGGGACAGGGCCCACAGATACGCAGTATTTT
CASSFGTGPTDTQYF
>TRBV29-1|TRBJ1-3|-|-
TGCAGCGTCGGGGGTCTGGTTCGAGGGGCTGGAAACACCATATATTTT
CSVGGLVRGAGNTIYF
>TRBV20-1|TRBJ1-2|-|-
TGCAGTGCGAGAGCTTATGGCTACACCTTC
CSARAYGYTF
>TRBV13|TRBJ2-3|-|few
TGTGCCAGCAGCTTTCGAAGAGCCGCTAGCACAGATACGCAGTATTTT
CASSFRRAASTDTQYF
>TRBV7-2|TRBJ2-1|TRBD2|-
TGTGCCAGCAGCTTTGGGACTAGGGGGGGTGATGAGCAGTTCTTC
CASSFGTRGGDEQFF
>TRBV7-9|TRBJ2-1|TRBD2|-
TGTGCCAGCAGCACGCTAGCGGGCGTCTCCTACAATGAGCAGTTCTTC
CASSTLAGVSYNEQFF
>TRBV5-1|TRBJ2-2|TRBD1|few
TGCGCCAGCAGTTCAACCGGGACAGGCACCGGGGAGCTGTTTTTT
CASSSTGTGTGELFF
>TRBV7-3|TRBJ2-2|-|-
TGTGCCAGCAGCTTGGCTAGCAGCGGGGAGCTGTTTTTT
CASSLASSGELFF
>TRBV5-4|TRBJ1-2|-|-
TGTGCCAGCAGCTTGGGGCAGGGTCATGGCTACACCTTC
CASSLGQGHGYTF